One T cell receptor (beta chain) is described in this entry. Its target is unknown. The record originates from a study of cytomegalovirus exposure and HLA in healthy donors. Overall study findings and caveats: The dataset shows that most TCR sequences were rare, while some public TCRs occurred in many donors. As a later analysis showed, a missense DCLRE1C variant was linked to trimming of TCR beta V- and J-genes.

PCR employed 60 Vbeta and 13 Jbeta primers. The data were produced by immunoSEQ multiplex PCR, yet TCRdb's version contains in-frame clones alone and is incomplete. The sample holds about 97,000 clones; around 73% are singletons and the top ten take over 3%. V was clipped by 5 bases and J by 2 bases, with 16 bases between them. Germline V gives CDR1 SEHNR, CDR2 FQNEAQ (reference sequence). The CDR3 spans 15 residues. The receptor was derived from a man in his forties in good health and CMV-seronegative. The source material was PBMCs. V usage is TRBV7-9 and J usage is TRBJ2-7; D call uncertain. The CDR3 loop reads CASSLDTRGAYEQYF. In DNA form, the CDR3 reads TGTGCCAGCAGCCTAGACACACGCGGAGCCTACGAGCAGTACTTC.